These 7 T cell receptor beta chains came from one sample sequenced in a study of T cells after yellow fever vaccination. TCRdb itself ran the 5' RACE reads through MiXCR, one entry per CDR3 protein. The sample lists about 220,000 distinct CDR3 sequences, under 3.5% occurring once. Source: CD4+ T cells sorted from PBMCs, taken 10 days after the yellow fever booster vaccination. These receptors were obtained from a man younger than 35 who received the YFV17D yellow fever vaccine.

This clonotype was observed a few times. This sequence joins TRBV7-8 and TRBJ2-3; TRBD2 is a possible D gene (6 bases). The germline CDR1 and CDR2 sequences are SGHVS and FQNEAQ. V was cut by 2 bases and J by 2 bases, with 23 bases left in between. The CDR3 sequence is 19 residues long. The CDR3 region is CASSLNWRGRRKDTDTQYF. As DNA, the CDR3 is TGTGCCAGCAGCTTAAACTGGCGGGGCCGTAGGAAAGACACAGATACGCAGTATTTT.

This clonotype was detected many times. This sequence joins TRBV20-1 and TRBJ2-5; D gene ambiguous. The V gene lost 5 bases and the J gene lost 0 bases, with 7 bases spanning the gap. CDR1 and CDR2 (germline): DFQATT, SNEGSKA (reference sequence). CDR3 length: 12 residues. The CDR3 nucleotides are TGCAGTGCTCGTCCGAACCAAGAGACCCAGTACTTC. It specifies CSARPNQETQYF.

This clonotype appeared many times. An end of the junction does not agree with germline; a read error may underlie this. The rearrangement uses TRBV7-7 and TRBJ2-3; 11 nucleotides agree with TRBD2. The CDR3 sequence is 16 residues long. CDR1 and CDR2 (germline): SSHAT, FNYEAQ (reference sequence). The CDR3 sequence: CASSSLAGGTTDTQYF. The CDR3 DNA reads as TGTGCTAGCAGTTCGCTAGCGGGGGGAACCACAGATACGCAGTATTTT.

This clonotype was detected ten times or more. The CDR3, as DNA: TGTGCCAGCTCAAGTCAGGGTCTTGGCACAGATACGCAGTATTTT. Translation: CASSSQGLGTDTQYF. V usage is TRBV18 and J usage is TRBJ2-3, with a possible D match to TRBD1 (5 bases). Trimming left V 5 bases short and J 1 base short, with 13 bases between. Germline CDR1 reads KGHSH; CDR2 reads LQKENI. The CDR3 is made up of 15 amino acids.

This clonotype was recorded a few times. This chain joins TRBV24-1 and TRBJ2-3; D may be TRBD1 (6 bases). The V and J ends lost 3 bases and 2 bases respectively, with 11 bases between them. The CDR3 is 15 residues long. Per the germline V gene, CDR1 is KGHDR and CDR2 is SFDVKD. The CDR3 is CATSDLRDTTDTQYF. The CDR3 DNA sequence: TGTGCCACCAGTGATCTTCGGGACACCACAGATACGCAGTATTTT.

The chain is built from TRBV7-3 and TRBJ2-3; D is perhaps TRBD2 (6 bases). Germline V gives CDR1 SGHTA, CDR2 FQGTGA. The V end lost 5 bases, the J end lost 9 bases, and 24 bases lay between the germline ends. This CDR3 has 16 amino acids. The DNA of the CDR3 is TGTGCCAGCAGCGCAACAGTGGGGCCTGGCGCGGGAACGCAGTATTTT. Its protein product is CASSATVGPGAGTQYF.

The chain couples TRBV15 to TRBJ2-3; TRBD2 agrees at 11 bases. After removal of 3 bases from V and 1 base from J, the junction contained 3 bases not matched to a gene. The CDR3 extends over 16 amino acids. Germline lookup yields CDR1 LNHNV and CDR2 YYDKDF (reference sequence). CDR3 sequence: CATSSLLAGGTDTQYF. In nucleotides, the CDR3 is TGTGCCACCAGCAGCTTACTAGCGGGGGGCACAGATACGCAGTATTTT.